These 4 T cell receptor beta chains came from one sample sequenced in a study of T-cell memory formation after mild COVID-19 (dated by TCRdb to the early 2020s). To prepare the library, 5' RACE was applied. Instrument used: Illumina NovaSeq 6000. The raw public reads went through TCRdb reprocessing: fastp at Q25, MiXCR clone calling, in-frame beta chains kept. Each record represents a unique CDR3 protein, reported with the most common genes and DNA among its rows. The sample table shows 550,000 to 600,000 distinct CDR3 sequences, and approximately 15% are seen once. Together, the top ten hold roughly 8.2% of the sample. The sequencing input was PBMCs or a T cell subset sorted from them (not recorded which). The source is an adult woman who had mild COVID-19 (a few samples of this study predate the infection). The sample titles of this study are shuffled in the database, so cell type and time point are left out; the donor was told from shared clones.

The rearrangement joins TRBV27 to TRBJ1-2; TRBD1 aligns across 9 bases. The CDR3 totals 16 residues. CDR1 is MNHEY and CDR2 is SMNVEV in the germline V gene (reference sequence). Trimming took 5 bases from V and 8 from J; bases not matched to a gene: 15. The CDR3, as DNA: TGTGCCAGCAGTACCGTCGGACAGGGGTATTTTGGGGGCTACACCTTC. This gives the protein CASSTVGQGYFGGYTF.

The table lists this clonotype with a few counts. CDR3 amino acids: CASTLGTSGTYEQYF. CDR3 DNA: TGTGCCAGCACCCTTGGGACTAGCGGTACCTACGAGCAGTACTTC. The rearrangement joins TRBV5-4 to TRBJ2-7; 11 bases line up with TRBD2. The CDR3 extends over 15 amino acids. In germline, CDR1 is SGHNT, CDR2 YYREEE (reference sequence). V shed 6 bases, J shed 2 bases, and the junction held 7 bases outside the gene matches.

J is TRBJ1-1 and V is TRBV7-3; 8 nucleotides agree with TRBD1. V lost 0 bases to trimming and J lost 6 bases; unmatched junction nucleotides: 9. The CDR3 has 16 amino acids. Germline CDR1 reads SGHTA; CDR2 reads FQGTGA. In nucleotides, the CDR3 is TGTGCCAGCAGCTTAACGGGGGCCGGACAGGGTGCTGAAGCTTTCTTT. It translates to CASSLTGAGQGAEAFF.

This clonotype showed up just a few times. The chain recombines TRBV5-1 with TRBJ1-1; no clear D. From germline, CDR1 is SGHRS and CDR2 YFSETQ. The germline V and J ends were trimmed by 2 bases and 5 bases, with 16 bases remaining between them. The CDR3 contains 15 residues. The CDR3 nucleotides read TGCGCCAGCAGCTTACGGACGGGCGGAGGGACTGAAGCTTTCTTT. Its protein is CASSLRTGGGTEAFF. The full variable domain, with the rest looked up from reference TRBV5-1 and TRBJ1-1, is KAGVTQTPRYLIKTRGQQVTLSCSPISGHRSVSWYQQTPGQGLQFLFEYFSETQRNKGNFPGRFSGRQFSNSRSEMNVSTLELGDSALYLCASSLRTGGGTEAFFGQGTRLTVV.